A selection of T cell receptor beta chains follows, all from one sample in a study of T cell clones after liver transplantation. Here immunoSEQ multiplex PCR was the method, and the copy in TCRdb shows in-frame clones only, minus some. The sample contains about 100,000 clones, approximately 85% of which appear only once. The input for sequencing was CD4+ T cells from blood, taken before liver transplant. These receptor sequences come from a human donor who received a liver transplant. The CDR3 runs from the conserved cysteine through the conserved F or W. The D gene is left open where the match is weak. Clone size is given for some rows only: seen once, a few or many times, or a class if the clone is expanded.

J: TRBJ1-6
size: NA
D: NA
V: TRBV19
CDR3: CASSTVDGFNSPLHF
DNA: TGTGCCAGTAGTACCGTAGACGGCTTTAATTCACCCCTCCACTTT

J: TRBJ2-1
size: NA
D: NA
V: TRBV7-9
CDR3: CASSLTGALENEQFF
DNA: TGTGCCAGCAGCTTAACGGGAGCTCTGGAGAATGAGCAGTTCTTC

J: TRBJ2-1
size: once
D: TRBD2
V: TRBV28
CDR3: CASSLGGEIEQFF
DNA: TGTGCCAGCAGTTTAGGGGGGGAGATAGAGCAGTTCTTC

J: TRBJ2-1
size: NA
D: NA
V: TRBV5-4
CDR3: CASKGPSYNEQFF
DNA: TGTGCCAGCAAAGGGCCCTCTTACAATGAGCAGTTCTTC

J: TRBJ1-1
size: NA
D: TRBD1
V: TRBV7-9
CDR3: CASSSNRGMNTEAFF
DNA: TGTGCCAGCAGCTCAAACAGGGGAATGAACACTGAAGCTTTCTTT

J: TRBJ2-1
size: NA
D: NA
V: TRBV7-6
CDR3: CASSVNRAGRYNEQFF
DNA: TGTGCCAGCAGCGTCAACAGGGCGGGCCGATACAATGAGCAGTTCTTC

J: TRBJ1-2
size: NA
D: NA
V: TRBV21-1
CDR3: CASTLLDGYTF
DNA: TGTGCCAGCACACTACTAGATGGCTACACCTTC

J: TRBJ1-5
size: NA
D: NA
V: TRBV28
CDR3: CASSRYEGGGNQPQHF
DNA: TGTGCCAGCAGTCGTTATGAGGGCGGGGGGAATCAGCCCCAGCATTTT

J: TRBJ1-1
size: NA
D: TRBD1
V: TRBV2
CDR3: CASSDRGRAEAFF
DNA: TGTGCCAGCAGTGACAGGGGGCGGGCTGAAGCTTTCTTT

J: TRBJ1-3
size: NA
D: TRBD1
V: TRBV7-9
CDR3: CASSSGRDRAGNTIYF
DNA: TGTGCCAGCAGCTCGGGCCGGGACAGGGCTGGAAACACCATATATTTT

J: TRBJ1-2
size: NA
D: NA
V: TRBV9
CDR3: CASSVDPRVNYGYTF
DNA: TGTGCCAGCAGCGTAGACCCCAGGGTTAACTATGGCTACACCTTC

J: TRBJ2-7
size: few
D: TRBD1
V: TRBV19
CDR3: CASSIARTGIHEQYF
DNA: TGTGCCAGTAGTATAGCCCGGACAGGGATCCACGAGCAGTACTTC

J: TRBJ1-1
size: NA
D: NA
V: TRBV7-8
CDR3: CASRPDRANTEAFF
DNA: TGTGCCAGCAGGCCGGATCGGGCCAACACTGAAGCTTTCTTT

J: TRBJ2-3
size: NA
D: TRBD2
V: TRBV5-1
CDR3: CASSLGLAGTVSSTDTQYF
DNA: TGCGCCAGCAGCTTGGGACTAGCGGGGACTGTCTCTAGCACAGATACGCAGTATTTT

J: TRBJ2-2
size: NA
D: NA
V: TRBV6-1
CDR3: CASLRGTGELFF
DNA: TGTGCCAGCCTCCGTGGGACCGGGGAGCTGTTTTTT

J: TRBJ1-5
size: NA
D: NA
V: TRBV27
CDR3: CASSLAGSNQPQHF
DNA: TGTGCCAGCAGTTTGGCGGGTAGCAATCAGCCCCAGCATTTT

J: TRBJ2-7
size: once
D: TRBD1
V: TRBV30
CDR3: CAWGTGSAYEQYF
DNA: TGTGCCTGGGGGACAGGTTCTGCCTACGAGCAGTACTTC

J: TRBJ2-1
size: NA
D: TRBD1
V: TRBV7-9
CDR3: CASSLGARRDRGNEQFF
DNA: TGTGCCAGCAGCTTAGGAGCCCGTCGGGACAGGGGTAATGAGCAGTTCTTC

J: TRBJ2-2
size: NA
D: NA
V: TRBV10-1
CDR3: CASSEASRELFF
DNA: TGCGCCAGCAGTGAGGCCTCAAGGGAGCTGTTTTTT

J: TRBJ1-5
size: NA
D: NA
V: TRBV7-2
CDR3: CASSWGRSNQPQHF
DNA: TGTGCCAGCAGCTGGGGGCGGAGCAATCAGCCCCAGCATTTT